What follows are 17 T cell receptor beta chains derived from one specimen sequenced in a study of cytomegalovirus exposure and HLA in healthy donors (dated by TCRdb to 2015 to 2018). The protocol used for the library was the immunoSEQ multiplex PCR assay. A mixture of 60 forward primers for TCR Vbeta segments and 13 reverse primers for TCR Jbeta segments was used in the multiplex PCR. The table comes from immuneACCESS by way of TCRdb, which keeps in-frame sequences with V and J called. Part of the clones is missing from these tables; in studies checked, under half for an unresolved V gene and the rest for unknown reasons. The sample data list around 190,000 clones, and more than 65% of these were observed just once. 0.5% to 0.55% of the sample rests with the top ten. The sample comprised PBMCs. The receptors come from a woman aged 45-65 years in good health and CMV-seronegative.

V and J are TRBV28 and TRBJ1-2; D gene uncertain. Germline V gene lookup returns CDR1 MDHEN and CDR2 SYDVKM. V was cut by 3 bases and J by 4 bases, with 12 bases left in between. The CDR3 contains 14 residues. The DNA of the CDR3 is TGTGCCAGCAGTTTGGGAGGGCAGATCTATGGCTACACCTTC. This sequence encodes CASSLGGQIYGYTF.

The rearrangement links TRBV12-5 to TRBJ2-1; 10 positions agree with TRBD1. J lost 0 bases, V lost 6 bases, and 8 bases had no gene match. This CDR3 is 17 amino acids long. Germline loops: CDR1 LGHNT, CDR2 FRNRAP. CDR3 sequence reads: CASGPAGTGASYNEQFF. The DNA of the CDR3 is TGTGCTAGTGGCCCAGCCGGGACAGGGGCCTCCTACAATGAGCAGTTCTTC.

The chain has TRBV14 and TRBJ2-7; the D gene is possibly TRBD1 (6 bases). Germline V gene lookup returns CDR1 SGHDN and CDR2 FVKESK. Trimming removed 5 bases from V and 4 bases from J, with 9 bases in between. The CDR3 sequence is 12 residues long. CDR3 nucleotides: TGTGCCAGCAGCGCACAGGGTTACGAGCAGTACTTC. Translated, it gives CASSAQGYEQYF.

This clone was picked up one time. The chain is built from TRBV27 and TRBJ2-7; unclear D gene. The CDR3 sequence is 11 residues long. The V gene lost 5 bases and the J gene lost 7 bases, with 9 bases spanning the gap. The germline V gene has CDR1 MNHEY and CDR2 SMNVEV (reference sequence). CDR3 coding DNA: TGTGCCAGCAGTCCTAGTAGAGAGCAGTACTTC. Translated: CASSPSREQYF.

On this clone itself: The sample has other DNA sequences that encode this CDR3 too. The chain is built from TRBV18 and TRBJ2-7; D gene unclear. Germline-derived CDR1 and CDR2 are KGHSH and LQKENI. V lost 0 bases and J lost 0, with 3 bases in between. The CDR3 loop spans 13 amino acids. The CDR3 is CASSPPSSYEQYF. The CDR3 region has the DNA TGTGCCAGCTCACCACCCAGCTCCTACGAGCAGTACTTC.

The rearrangement joins TRBV29-1 to TRBJ2-5, with 12 positions matching TRBD2. Germline V gene data show CDR1 as SQVTM and CDR2 as ANQGSEA. After removal of 4 bases from V and 5 bases from J, the junction contained 5 bases not matched to a gene. This CDR3 is built from 14 residues. The CDR3 sequence: CSVATSGSYETQYF. The CDR3 DNA follows: TGCAGCGTTGCGACTAGCGGGAGCTATGAGACCCAGTACTTC.

J is TRBJ2-7 and V is TRBV28, with a weak D call TRBD1 (6 bases). CDR1 and CDR2 from the germline V gene are MDHEN and SYDVKM. V was cut by 2 bases and J by 5 bases, with 13 bases left in between. The CDR3 is made up of 14 amino acids. The chain's CDR3 is CASSLVRGRNEQYF. The CDR3 nucleotides are TGTGCCAGCAGTTTAGTCAGGGGTAGAAACGAGCAGTACTTC.

This rearrangement joins TRBV30 to TRBJ2-1; D may be TRBD2 (5 bases). The ends were cut back, 5 bases at V and 3 bases at J, with 11 bases in the middle. Germline CDR1 is GTSNPN and CDR2 is SVGIG (reference sequence). The CDR3 is 13 amino acids. The CDR3 protein is CAWGRGNYNEQFF. CDR3 DNA: TGTGCCTGGGGGAGAGGGAACTACAATGAGCAGTTCTTC.

The chain recombines TRBV30 with TRBJ2-7; 7 bases align to TRBD1. V lost 3 bases and J lost 2; bases outside the gene matches: 4. The germline gives CDR1 GTSNPN, CDR2 SVGIG (reference sequence). There are 13 residues in the CDR3. CDR3 in DNA: TGTGCCTGGAGACGACAGGGAGCCTACGAGCAGTACTTC. Its translation: CAWRRQGAYEQYF.

The V gene is TRBV15, the J gene TRBJ2-7; D uncertain. The CDR3 sequence is 13 residues long. Germline V gives CDR1 LNHNV, CDR2 YYDKDF (reference sequence). V gave up 0 bases and J gave up 2 bases, with 5 bases separating them. The CDR3 here is CATSRDRTYEQYF. The CDR3 bases are TGTGCCACCAGCAGAGACAGGACCTACGAGCAGTACTTC.

The chain carries TRBV30 and TRBJ1-5; D is ambiguous. Germline V lookup: CDR1 GTSNPN, CDR2 SVGIG (reference sequence). The CDR3 runs to 13 residues. V lost 4 bases, J lost 4 bases, and 11 bases lay in between. CDR3 region: CAWNRRENQPQHF. CDR3 sequence (DNA): TGTGCCTGGAATCGAAGAGAGAATCAGCCCCAGCATTTT. The full variable domain, in which reference TRBV30 and TRBJ1-5 provide the parts outside the CDR3, is SQTIHQWPATLVQPVGSPLSLECTVEGTSNPNLYWYRQAAGRGLQLLFYSVGIGQISSEVPQNLSASRPQDRQFILSSKKLLLSDSGFYLCAWNRRENQPQHFGDGTRLSIL.

The V call is TRBV5-1, the J call TRBJ1-1; possibly TRBD1 for D (6 bases). Between the trimmed V and J ends, which lost 6 bases and 3 bases, there was a span of 18 bases. The CDR3 runs 15 residues. Germline V CDR1 and CDR2: SGHRS, YFSETQ. Here the CDR3 reads CASTLGGRGYTEAFF. In DNA form, the CDR3 reads TGCGCCAGCACCCTGGGGGGGCGGGGGTACACTGAAGCTTTCTTT.

The chain links TRBV5-6 to TRBJ2-7; D is possibly TRBD1 (6 bases). This CDR3 is built from 14 residues. V was clipped by 4 bases and J by 0 bases, with 11 bases between them. Per germline, CDR1 SGHDT and CDR2 YYEEEE. CDR3 coding DNA: TGTGCCAGCAGCATGGGGGACATCTCCTACGAGCAGTACTTC. Translation gives CASSMGDISYEQYF.

The chain carries TRBV19 and TRBJ1-2, with 10 bases identical to TRBD1. This CDR3 has 21 amino acids. CDR1 and CDR2 from the germline V gene are LNHDA and SQIVND (reference sequence). V lost 7 bases, J lost 2 bases, and 25 bases stayed unmatched. CDR3 in amino acids: CASIPTGTGVPSQNGNYGYTF. CDR3 bases: TGTGCCAGTATCCCCACCGGGACAGGGGTCCCGTCGCAGAATGGCAACTATGGCTACACCTTC. The full variable domain, its missing parts supplied by reference TRBV19 and TRBJ1-2, is DGGITQSPKYLFRKEGQNVTLSCEQNLNHDAMYWYRQDPGQGLRLIYYSQIVNDFQKGDIAEGYSVSREKKESFPLTVTSAQKNPTAFYLCASIPTGTGVPSQNGNYGYTFGSGTRLTVV.

This clone was counted once. The chain recombines TRBV2 with TRBJ1-2; TRBD1 aligns across 7 bases. Germline lookup yields CDR1 SNHLY and CDR2 FYNNEI. This CDR3 has 12 residues. Trimming at V came to 4 bases and at J to 5 bases, leaving 1 base not matched to a gene. CDR3 residues: CASSVTGYGYTF. Written as DNA, the CDR3 is TGTGCCAGCAGTGTGACAGGGTATGGCTACACCTTC.

This sequence joins TRBV28 and TRBJ2-1; 11 bases fit TRBD2. Germline values: CDR1 MDHEN, CDR2 SYDVKM. This CDR3 has 15 amino acids. V lost 8 bases to trimming and J lost 14 bases; unmatched junction nucleotides: 17. The chain's CDR3 is CASQLGLADLSREFF. Here the CDR3 DNA reads TGTGCCAGCCAATTGGGACTAGCGGATTTATCTAGGGAGTTCTTC.

The chain recombines TRBV19 with TRBJ1-5; weak D call: TRBD1 (5 bases). The CDR3 totals 15 residues. Trimming removed 1 base at V and 3 bases at J, with 10 bases between. Germline values: CDR1 LNHDA, CDR2 SQIVND (reference sequence). CDR3 in amino acids: CASSIGRDANQPQHF. The CDR3 DNA reads TGTGCCAGTAGTATAGGGCGGGACGCCAATCAGCCCCAGCATTTT.